This T cell receptor (beta chain) was sequenced for a study of a mutant IDH1 vaccine in newly diagnosed glioma. Study information: Treatment recipients were about 60% male and around 40% female, and their mean age was roughly 40 years.

The time point: week 47, end of study. All doses held 300 ug of mutant IDH1 20-mer peptide, with topical imiquimod. Eight vaccinations were given in weeks 1, 3, 5, 7, 11, 15, 19 and 23. Donor tumors were new WHO grade 3 or 4 IDH1-mutant, ATRX-lost astrocytomas. Libraries were prepared by immunoSEQ multiplex PCR; TCRdb keeps only in-frame clonotypes and omits some of them. This table holds roughly 86,000 clones, about 81% found once. Notes on this clone: What it recognizes is unknown.

General study points: Variations in leading peripheral T cell clonotypes appeared to have no connection with pseudoprogression.

Looked up from germline, CDR1 is MNHEY and CDR2 is SMNVEV (reference sequence). The V and J ends lost 5 bases and 3 bases, in that order; junction bases with no gene match: 5. This CDR3 comprises 14 residues. The sequencing here drew on PBMCs, taken from a glioma patient whose treatment included an IDH1 peptide vaccine. The chain couples TRBV27 to TRBJ2-7; 9 nucleotides agree with TRBD2. The receptor was isolated from a man aged 35-49 years with glioma. The chain's CDR3 is CASSPRLAVYEQYF. The CDR3 nucleotides are TGTGCCAGCAGTCCCCGACTAGCGGTCTACGAGCAGTACTTC.